A single sample gave rise to the 9 T cell receptor beta chains below, sequenced in a study of blood T cell repertoires in COVID-19. Assay: immunoSEQ multiplex PCR; the TCRdb copy retains only in-frame clones and omits some. The sample carries 190,000 or so clones, approximately 90% recorded once. Specimen: peripheral blood. The receptors derive from a woman between 18 and 29 years old who had recovered from COVID-19.

This chain links TRBV29-1 with TRBJ2-7, with D possibly TRBD1 on 6 matching bases. V lost 0 bases and J 3 bases, leaving 18 bases between the germline ends. The CDR3 has 16 residues. In germline, CDR1 is SQVTM, CDR2 ANQGSEA. This chain's CDR3 is CSVEDFRDTGVYEQYV. The CDR3 region has the DNA TGCAGCGTTGAAGACTTCAGGGACACAGGAGTCTACGAGCAGTACGTC.

The J gene is TRBJ2-3, the V gene TRBV6-2 or TRBV6-3; unclear D gene. Between the trimmed V and J ends, which lost 2 bases and 1 base, there was a span of 13 bases. This CDR3 comprises 16 residues. CDR1 MNHEY and CDR2 SVGEGT come from the germline V gene. The CDR3, as DNA: TGTGCCAGCAGTTACATCCCGAGTAAAGGCACAGATACGCAGTATTTT. Translating it yields CASSYIPSKGTDTQYF.

This rearrangement joins TRBV7-9 to TRBJ1-5; a possible D gene is TRBD1 (6 bases). CDR1 is SEHNR, CDR2 FQNEAQ, per germline (reference sequence). The CDR3 extends over 13 amino acids. V was pared by 3 bases and J by 4 bases, with 7 bases between. CDR3 sequence (DNA): TGTGCCAGCAGCTTCACAGGGAATCAGCCCCAGCATTTT. Amino acids: CASSFTGNQPQHF.

This clone was seen a handful of times. The rearrangement uses TRBV4-1 and TRBJ1-1; D perhaps matches TRBD1 (5 bases). CDR1 and CDR2 (germline): MGHRA, YSYEKL. This CDR3 spans 15 amino acids. V dropped 0 bases and J dropped 6 bases, with 14 bases sitting between them. Written as DNA, the CDR3 is TGCGCCAGCAGCCAAGATCTTGCAGGGATAGCTGAAGCTTTCTTT. It yields the protein CASSQDLAGIAEAFF.

The V and J genes are TRBV15 and TRBJ1-1; 9 nucleotides match TRBD1. Per germline, CDR1 LNHNV and CDR2 YYDKDF (reference sequence). The V and J ends lost 3 bases and 4 bases, in that order; junction bases with no gene match: 3. This CDR3 contains 14 residues. The DNA for the CDR3 is TGTGCCACCAGCAGGGACAGGGGCCCCACTGAAGCTTTCTTT. Protein sequence: CATSRDRGPTEAFF.

This chain uses TRBV19 with TRBJ1-4; D is undetermined. CDR1 is LNHDA, CDR2 SQIVND, per germline (reference sequence). V lost 2 bases to trimming and J lost 7 bases, with 11 bases between them. This CDR3 is built from 14 residues. The CDR3 coding sequence is TGTGCCAGTAGTATAAAATCTTATAGTGAAAAACTGTTTTTT. It is translated as CASSIKSYSEKLFF.

This chain links TRBV5-6 with TRBJ1-1; D remains unclear. V was clipped by 0 bases and J by 3 bases, with 6 bases between them. The germline V gene has CDR1 SGHDT and CDR2 YYEEEE. The CDR3 has 13 residues. The CDR3 DNA reads as TGTGCCAGCAGCTTGGCAGTCCACACTGAAGCTTTCTTT. It translates to CASSLAVHTEAFF.

This clone was counted only a few times. V and J are TRBV7-2 and TRBJ2-1; a weak D match, TRBD2 (6 bases). The CDR3 spans 14 residues. CDR1 and CDR2 from the germline V gene are SGHTA and FQGNSA. Between the trimmed V and J ends, which lost 6 bases and 5 bases, there was a span of 14 bases. The CDR3: CASSRVGGNNEQFF. The CDR3 DNA sequence: TGTGCCAGCAGTCGGGTTGGCGGGAACAATGAGCAGTTCTTC.

The J gene is TRBJ1-2, the V gene TRBV18; 7 positions match TRBD1. The junction had 12 bases not matched to a gene; V was cut back by 1 base and J by 4 bases. Germline CDR1 reads KGHSH; CDR2 reads LQKENI. The CDR3 runs 17 residues. Here the CDR3 reads CASSPQSTTGTTYGYTF. The DNA for the CDR3 is TGTGCCAGCTCACCACAGTCCACGACAGGGACCACCTATGGCTACACCTTC.